The rows below give T cell receptor beta chains drawn from one sample of a study of CD8+ T cells in alopecia areata. Sequencing used immunoSEQ multiplex PCR; TCRdb keeps in-frame clones, though not all of them. The sample has about 180,000 clones; approximately 70% are singletons. Here the sequenced sample was CD8+ T cells sorted from blood, taken at week 0. These receptors originate from a human donor with alopecia areata. Both conserved end residues are part of each CDR3. D genes are given only for firm matches. Expanded clones get a size class; other rows say once, few or many, or leave the size out.

d_gene	abundance	v_gene	len	j_gene	CDR3aa	CDR3nt
TRBD2	many	TRBV4-2	16	TRBJ2-7	CASSQEGGEPTYEQYF	TGTGCCAGCAGCCAAGAGGGAGGGGAGCCAACCTACGAGCAGTACTTC
.	.	TRBV4-2	15	TRBJ2-7	CASSQAQTGAYEQYF	TGTGCCAGCAGCCAAGCCCAAACTGGAGCCTACGAGCAGTACTTC
.	once	TRBV5-1	15	TRBJ1-5	CASSLAGGSNQPQHF	TGCGCCAGCAGCTTGGCCGGGGGTAGCAATCAGCCCCAGCATTTT
TRBD1	.	TRBV4-1	16	TRBJ1-2	CASSSHQTGVNYGYTF	TGCGCCAGCAGCTCCCACCAGACAGGGGTTAACTATGGCTACACCTTC
.	.	TRBV5-1	14	TRBJ2-3	CASSLAGGPDTQYF	TGCGCCAGCAGCTTGGCGGGGGGCCCAGATACGCAGTATTTT
TRBD1	.	TRBV30	15	TRBJ2-5	CALTPDRGIQETQYF	TGTGCCTTGACCCCGGACAGGGGGATACAAGAGACCCAGTACTTC
.	.	TRBV11-2	12	TRBJ1-2	CASSSGQYGYTF	TGTGCCAGCAGTTCCGGACAGTATGGCTACACCTTC
.	.	TRBV7-9	14	TRBJ2-7	CASSYVETGGEQYF	TGTGCCAGCAGCTACGTCGAGACCGGGGGCGAGCAGTACTTC
.	.	TRBV5-6	15	TRBJ2-7	CASMVAEGSLGEQYF	TGTGCCAGCATGGTCGCCGAGGGATCCCTCGGCGAGCAGTACTTC
.	.	TRBV30	13	TRBJ2-1	CAWSASSNHEQFF	TGTGCCTGGAGTGCGTCGAGTAACCATGAGCAGTTCTTC
TRBD1	.	TRBV19	17	TRBJ1-5	CASSWNTQTGGHQPQHF	TGTGCCAGTAGCTGGAACACTCAGACAGGGGGCCATCAGCCCCAGCATTTT
.	.	TRBV6-5	14	TRBJ2-7	CASSFRRDLGEQYF	TGTGCCAGCAGTTTCCGAAGGGATTTGGGGGAGCAGTACTTC
.	.	TRBV29-1	12	TRBJ2-7	CSVVFRSREQYF	TGCAGCGTTGTTTTCAGGTCACGCGAGCAGTACTTC
TRBD1	.	TRBV5-6	17	TRBJ1-5	CASSLERGRVANQPQHF	TGTGCCAGCAGCTTGGAGAGGGGGCGCGTTGCCAATCAGCCCCAGCATTTT
.	.	TRBV7-2	9	TRBJ1-1	CASGTEAFF	TGTGCCAGCGGTACTGAAGCTTTCTTT
TRBD2	few	TRBV28	18	TRBJ2-1	CASNPLSPGLAGYNEQFF	TGTGCCAGCAACCCTCTATCACCGGGACTAGCGGGATACAATGAGCAGTTCTTC
.	.	TRBV29-1	14	TRBJ2-5	CSVGQAAVQETQYF	TGCAGCGTTGGACAAGCAGCGGTCCAAGAGACCCAGTACTTC
.	.	TRBV29-1	12	TRBJ1-5	CSAVDGNQPQHF	TGCAGCGCCGTGGACGGGAATCAGCCCCAGCATTTT
.	.	TRBV30	15	TRBJ2-7	CAWSVGSSSSYEQYF	TGTGCCTGGAGTGTAGGTTCGTCCAGCTCCTACGAGCAGTACTTC
TRBD1	few	TRBV29-1	14	TRBJ2-1	CSVPTGGGYNEQFF	TGCAGCGTCCCGACAGGGGGTGGCTACAATGAGCAGTTCTTC
.	.	TRBV2	14	TRBJ1-1	CASSENRLGTEAFF	TGTGCCAGCAGTGAAAACAGACTGGGCACTGAAGCTTTCTTT
.	few	TRBV28	15	TRBJ1-6	CASSLRQLGNSPLHF	TGTGCCAGCAGTTTGAGGCAGCTTGGGAATTCACCCCTCCACTTT
.	once	TRBV27	16	TRBJ1-6	CASKSSLSSYNSPLHF	TGTGCCAGCAAGTCGAGTCTGAGCTCCTATAATTCACCCCTCCACTTT
.	.	TRBV29-1	11	TRBJ1-1	CSGLMNTEAFF	TGCAGCGGTCTAATGAACACTGAAGCTTTCTTT
.	.	TRBV29-1	14	TRBJ2-4	CSVEGEPYKNIQYF	TGCAGCGTTGAAGGGGAACCCTACAAAAACATTCAGTACTTC
.	.	TRBV27	14	TRBJ1-1	CASSLKAGNTEAFF	TGTGCCAGCAGTTTAAAGGCGGGAAACACTGAAGCTTTCTTT
.	.	TRBV9	15	TRBJ2-1	CASSVAGGSNNEQFF	TGTGCCAGCAGCGTAGCGGGGGGCTCCAACAATGAGCAGTTCTTC
.	.	TRBV11-3	13	TRBJ2-2	CASSRGYTGELFF	TGTGCCAGCAGCCGGGGGTACACCGGGGAGCTGTTTTTT
.	few	TRBV10-3	13	TRBJ2-1	CAISVYRSDEQFF	TGTGCCATCAGTGTGTATCGTTCTGATGAGCAGTTCTTC
.	.	TRBV9	14	TRBJ1-2	CASNPRVANDGYTF	TGTGCCAGCAACCCCAGGGTGGCGAACGATGGCTACACCTTC
.	.	TRBV7-9	15	TRBJ1-5	CASSLGGQQNQPQHF	TGTGCCAGCAGCTTAGGCGGACAGCAAAATCAGCCCCAGCATTTT
.	.	TRBV27	13	TRBJ1-2	CASSLSSGNGYTF	TGTGCCAGCAGTTTATCATCGGGCAATGGCTACACCTTC
.	.	TRBV11-2	17	TRBJ1-3	CASSLDRRGYSGNTIYF	TGTGCCAGCAGCTTAGATCGGCGGGGTTACTCTGGAAACACCATATATTTT